These 9 T cell receptor beta chains were all obtained from the same sample, sequenced in a study of cytomegalovirus exposure and HLA in healthy donors. The PCR contained 60 Vbeta and 13 Jbeta primers. The table came from immunoSEQ multiplex PCR; TCRdb's copy has only in-frame clones and leaves some out. The sample shows about 130,000 clones, roughly 84% of them seen only once. Sequencing input: PBMCs. Source of these receptors: a man aged 50 or older in good health and CMV-seronegative.

The CDR3 DNA sequence: TGCAGCGTTCAAGGACAGCATGAAGCTTTCTTT. Its protein is CSVQGQHEAFF. The J gene is TRBJ1-1, the V gene TRBV29-1, with D tentatively TRBD1 (6 bases). The CDR3 has 11 residues. Trimming shortened V by 5 bases and J by 7 bases, and 11 bases separated the two germline ends. Per germline, CDR1 SQVTM and CDR2 ANQGSEA.

The V call is TRBV12-5, the J call TRBJ2-2; D gene ambiguous. CDR3 length: 15 amino acids. The V gene's germline CDR1 is LGHNT and CDR2 FRNRAP. The V gene lost 2 bases and the J gene lost 3 bases, with 10 bases spanning the gap. The CDR3 sequence: CASGLMSSHTGELFF. The CDR3 bases are TGTGCTAGTGGTTTGATGTCGAGCCACACCGGGGAGCTGTTTTTT.

V and J are TRBV5-8 and TRBJ2-1; the D gene is possibly TRBD1 (6 bases). Germline V gene sequence: CDR1 SGHTS, CDR2 YDEGEE. With 4 bases removed from V and 6 bases from J, the gap between germline ends came to 17 bases. The CDR3 runs 15 residues. CDR3 in amino acids: CASSPQLRGGNEQFF. CDR3 nucleotides: TGTGCCAGCAGCCCGCAGCTCAGGGGTGGCAATGAGCAGTTCTTC.

The chain links TRBV30 to TRBJ2-1, with a possible D match to TRBD2 (6 bases). Germline CDR1 GTSNPN, CDR2 SVGIG (reference sequence). Trimming left V 1 base short and J 3 bases short, with 7 bases between. This CDR3 contains 13 residues. The CDR3, as DNA: TGTGCCTGGAGTGGGGGGGACTACAATGAGCAGTTCTTC. Protein: CAWSGGDYNEQFF.

This clone occurred once. The chain couples TRBV5-6 to TRBJ1-3, with D possibly matching TRBD1 (5 bases). The CDR3 is made up of 14 amino acids. Between the trimmed V and J ends, which lost 4 bases and 4 bases, there was a span of 12 bases. The germline V gene encodes CDR1 SGHDT and CDR2 YYEEEE. The CDR3 DNA sequence: TGTGCCAGCAGCCGCTACAGGATCGGAAACACCATATATTTT. Translating gives CASSRYRIGNTIYF. The whole variable domain, filled in from reference TRBV5-6 and TRBJ1-3, reads DAGVTQSPTHLIKTRGQQVTLRCSPKSGHDTVSWYQQALGQGPQFIFQYYEEEERQRGNFPDRFSGHQFPNYSSELNVNALLLGDSALYLCASSRYRIGNTIYFGEGSWLTVV.

CDR3 sequence (DNA): TGTGCCAGCAGCCGTGGACAGGGTATTTCGTACGAGCAGTACTTC. Amino acids: CASSRGQGISYEQYF. This chain joins TRBV7-8 and TRBJ2-7, with 8 bases matching TRBD1. The J segment lost 4 bases and the V segment lost 5 bases, leaving 10 bases of the junction unmatched. The germline CDR1 and CDR2 sequences are SGHVS and FQNEAQ. The CDR3 totals 15 residues.

This clone was seen only a few times. The chain carries TRBV10-3 and TRBJ1-5; unclear D gene. The CDR3 is made up of 14 amino acids. Trimming took off 2 bases at V and 3 bases at J, with 8 bases between the two ends. The germline CDR1 and CDR2 sequences are ENHRY and SYGVKD. CDR3 amino acids: CAISEAGTNQPQHF. CDR3 in DNA: TGTGCCATCAGTGAGGCAGGCACCAATCAGCCCCAGCATTTT.

The V call is TRBV27, the J call TRBJ2-1; D call uncertain. There are 13 residues in the CDR3. CDR1 MNHEY and CDR2 SMNVEV come from the germline V gene (reference sequence). The germline V and J ends were trimmed by 0 bases and 7 bases, with 7 bases remaining between them. CDR3 DNA sequence: TGTGCCAGCAGTTTATCGAGGTGGAATGAGCAGTTCTTC. Its protein product is CASSLSRWNEQFF.

This clone has a single count. This chain links TRBV14 with TRBJ2-7; the match to TRBD1 covers 11 bases. The germline V gene has CDR1 SGHDN and CDR2 FVKESK. Trimming removed 2 bases from V and 6 bases from J; junction bases left unmatched: 6. The CDR3 spans 15 residues. DNA for the CDR3: TGTGCCAGCAGCCAACGGGGACAGGGGGTGAGCGAGCAGTACTTC. Protein: CASSQRGQGVSEQYF.